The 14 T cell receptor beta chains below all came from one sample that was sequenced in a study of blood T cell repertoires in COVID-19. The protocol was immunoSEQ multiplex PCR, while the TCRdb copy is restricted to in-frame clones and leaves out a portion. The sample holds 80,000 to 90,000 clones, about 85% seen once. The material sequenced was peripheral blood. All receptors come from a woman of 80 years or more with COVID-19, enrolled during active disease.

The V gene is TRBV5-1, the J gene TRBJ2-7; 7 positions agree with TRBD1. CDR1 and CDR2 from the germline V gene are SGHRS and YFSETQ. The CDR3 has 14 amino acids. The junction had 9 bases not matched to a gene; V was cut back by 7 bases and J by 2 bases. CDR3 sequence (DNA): TGCGCCAGCGGCGACCAGGGACAGACCTACGAGCAGTACTTC. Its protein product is CASGDQGQTYEQYF.

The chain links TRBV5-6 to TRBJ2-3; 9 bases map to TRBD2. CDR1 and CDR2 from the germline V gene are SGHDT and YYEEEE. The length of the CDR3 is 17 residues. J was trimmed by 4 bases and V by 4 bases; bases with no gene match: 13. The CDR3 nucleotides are TGTGCCAGCAGCCGTTTTGCGGGAGGGGAGGGGCCAGATACGCAGTATTTT. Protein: CASSRFAGGEGPDTQYF.

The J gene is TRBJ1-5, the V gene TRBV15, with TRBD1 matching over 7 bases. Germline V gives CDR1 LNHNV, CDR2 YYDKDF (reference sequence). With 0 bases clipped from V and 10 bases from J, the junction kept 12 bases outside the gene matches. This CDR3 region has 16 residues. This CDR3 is CATSRDPARGPAPQHF. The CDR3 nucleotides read TGTGCCACCAGCAGAGACCCCGCGAGGGGGCCCGCCCCCCAGCATTTT.

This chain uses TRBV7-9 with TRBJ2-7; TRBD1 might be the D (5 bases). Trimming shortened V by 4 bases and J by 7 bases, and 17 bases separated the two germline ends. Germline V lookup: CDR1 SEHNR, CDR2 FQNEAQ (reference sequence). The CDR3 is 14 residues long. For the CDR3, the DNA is TGTGCCAGCAGCTCCCCCCCCAGGGTGAGGGAGCAGTACTTC. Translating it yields CASSSPPRVREQYF.

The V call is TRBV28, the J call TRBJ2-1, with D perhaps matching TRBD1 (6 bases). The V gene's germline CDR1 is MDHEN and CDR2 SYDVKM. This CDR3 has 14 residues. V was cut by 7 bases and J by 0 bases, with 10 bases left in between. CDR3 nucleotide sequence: TGTGCCAGCACAGGGGCGGTCTCCTACAATGAGCAGTTCTTC. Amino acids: CASTGAVSYNEQFF.

The DNA for the CDR3 is TGTGCCAGTAGTACCCCCGGGGAGACCCAGTACTTC. Translation: CASSTPGETQYF. This chain connects TRBV19 to TRBJ2-5; D is uncertain. From germline, CDR1 is LNHDA and CDR2 SQIVND (reference sequence). The CDR3 is 12 amino acids. Trimming pared 4 bases from V and 5 bases from J, leaving 8 bases between.

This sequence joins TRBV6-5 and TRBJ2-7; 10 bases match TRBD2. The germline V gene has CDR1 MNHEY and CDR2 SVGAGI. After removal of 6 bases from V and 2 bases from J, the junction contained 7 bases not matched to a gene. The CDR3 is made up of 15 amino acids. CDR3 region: CASRIAGGGTYEQYF. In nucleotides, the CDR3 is TGTGCCAGCAGGATAGCGGGGGGCGGTACCTACGAGCAGTACTTC.

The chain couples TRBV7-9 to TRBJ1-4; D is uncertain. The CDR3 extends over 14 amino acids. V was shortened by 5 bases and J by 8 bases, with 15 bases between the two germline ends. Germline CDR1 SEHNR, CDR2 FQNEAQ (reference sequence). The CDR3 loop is CASSANSFGEKLFF. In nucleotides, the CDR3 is TGTGCCAGCAGCGCAAACAGCTTTGGGGAAAAACTGTTTTTT. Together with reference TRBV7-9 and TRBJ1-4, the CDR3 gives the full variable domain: DTGVSQNPRHKITKRGQNVTFRCDPISEHNRLYWYRQTLGQGPEFLTYFQNEAQLEKSRLLSDRFSAERPKGSFSTLEIQRTEQGDSAMYLCASSANSFGEKLFFGSGTQLSVL.

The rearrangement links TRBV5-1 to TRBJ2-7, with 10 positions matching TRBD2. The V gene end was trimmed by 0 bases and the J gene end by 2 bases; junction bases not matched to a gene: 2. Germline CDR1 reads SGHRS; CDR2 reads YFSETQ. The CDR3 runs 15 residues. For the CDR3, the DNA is TGCGCCAGCAGCTTGGCCGGACTAGCGGCCTACGAGCAGTACTTC. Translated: CASSLAGLAAYEQYF.

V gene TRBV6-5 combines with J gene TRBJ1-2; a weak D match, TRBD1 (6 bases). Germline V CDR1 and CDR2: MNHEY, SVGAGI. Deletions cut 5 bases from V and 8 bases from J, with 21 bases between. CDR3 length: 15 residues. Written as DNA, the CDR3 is TGTGCCAGCAGTCCCCACCCGCAGGGGAGTTCGGGCTACACCTTC. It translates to CASSPHPQGSSGYTF.

CDR3 loop: CASSFRTGGQPSPLHF. The CDR3 DNA sequence: TGTGCCAGCAGTTTCCGGACAGGGGGCCAGCCTTCACCCCTCCACTTT. The rearrangement uses TRBV6-5 and TRBJ1-6; 11 bases agree with TRBD1. With 4 bases clipped from V and 9 bases from J, the junction kept 8 bases outside the gene matches. This CDR3 spans 16 amino acids. Germline V gene lookup returns CDR1 MNHEY and CDR2 SVGAGI.

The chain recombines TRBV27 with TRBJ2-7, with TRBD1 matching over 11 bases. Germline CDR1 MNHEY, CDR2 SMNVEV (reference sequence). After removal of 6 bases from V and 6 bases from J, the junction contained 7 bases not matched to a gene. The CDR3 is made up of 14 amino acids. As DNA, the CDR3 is TGTGCCAGCAGCCGGACAGGGGGCACCGCCGAGCAGTACTTC. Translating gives CASSRTGGTAEQYF.

The CDR3 DNA reads as TGTGCCAGCAGGCCCCGAGGGAGCGGGGGTTACGAGCAGTACTTC. Its protein product is CASRPRGSGGYEQYF. This chain links TRBV2 with TRBJ2-7; TRBD2 matches 8 bases. CDR3 length: 15 residues. Germline V gene sequence: CDR1 SNHLY, CDR2 FYNNEI. J was trimmed by 4 bases and V by 6 bases; bases with no gene match: 11.

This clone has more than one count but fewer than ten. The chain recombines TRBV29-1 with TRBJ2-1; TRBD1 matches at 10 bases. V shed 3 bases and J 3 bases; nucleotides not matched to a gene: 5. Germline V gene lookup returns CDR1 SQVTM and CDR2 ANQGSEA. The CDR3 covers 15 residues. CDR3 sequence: CSVESGTGVYNEQFF. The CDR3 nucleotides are TGCAGCGTTGAGTCCGGGACAGGGGTCTACAATGAGCAGTTCTTC.